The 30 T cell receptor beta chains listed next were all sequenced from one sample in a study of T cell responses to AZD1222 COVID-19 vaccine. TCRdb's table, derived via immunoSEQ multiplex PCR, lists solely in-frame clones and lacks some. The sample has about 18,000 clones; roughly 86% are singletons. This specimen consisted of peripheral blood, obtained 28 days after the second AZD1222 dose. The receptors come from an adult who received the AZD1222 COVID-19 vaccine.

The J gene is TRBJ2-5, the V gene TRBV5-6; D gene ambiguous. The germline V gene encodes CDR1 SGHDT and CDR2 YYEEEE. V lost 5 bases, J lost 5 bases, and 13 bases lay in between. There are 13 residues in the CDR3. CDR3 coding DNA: TGTGCCAGCAGTAAGGGCTTGGGGGAGACCCAGTACTTC. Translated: CASSKGLGETQYF.

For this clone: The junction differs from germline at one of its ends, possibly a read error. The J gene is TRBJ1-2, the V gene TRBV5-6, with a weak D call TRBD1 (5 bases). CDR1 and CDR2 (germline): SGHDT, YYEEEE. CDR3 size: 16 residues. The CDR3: CASSWGTDGYRYGYAF. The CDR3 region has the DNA TGTGCCAGCAGCTGGGGGACGGACGGTTATCGTTATGGCTACGCCTTC.

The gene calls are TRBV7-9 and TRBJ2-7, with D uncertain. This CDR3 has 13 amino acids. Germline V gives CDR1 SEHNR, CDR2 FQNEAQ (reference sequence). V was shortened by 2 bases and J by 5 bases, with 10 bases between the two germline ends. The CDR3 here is CASSLFSPNEQYF. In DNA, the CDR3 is TGTGCCAGCAGCTTATTTAGTCCCAACGAGCAGTACTTC.

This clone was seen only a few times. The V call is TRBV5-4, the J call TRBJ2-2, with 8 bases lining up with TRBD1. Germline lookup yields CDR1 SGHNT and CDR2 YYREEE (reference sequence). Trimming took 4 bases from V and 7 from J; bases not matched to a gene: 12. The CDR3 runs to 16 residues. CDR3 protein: CASSRMQDRGGGELFF. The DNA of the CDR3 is TGTGCCAGCAGCCGCATGCAAGACAGGGGCGGCGGGGAGCTGTTTTTT. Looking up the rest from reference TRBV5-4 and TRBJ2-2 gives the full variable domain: ETGVTQSPTHLIKTRGQQVTLRCSSQSGHNTVSWYQQALGQGPQFIFQYYREEENGRGNFPPRFSGLQFPNYSSELNVNALELDDSALYLCASSRMQDRGGGELFFGEGSRLTVL.

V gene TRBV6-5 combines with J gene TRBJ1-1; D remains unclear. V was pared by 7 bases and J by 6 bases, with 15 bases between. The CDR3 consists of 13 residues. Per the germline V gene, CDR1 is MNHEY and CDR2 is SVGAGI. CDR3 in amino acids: CASTFGLAAEAFF. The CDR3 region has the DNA TGTGCCAGCACCTTTGGGTTGGCGGCTGAAGCTTTCTTT.

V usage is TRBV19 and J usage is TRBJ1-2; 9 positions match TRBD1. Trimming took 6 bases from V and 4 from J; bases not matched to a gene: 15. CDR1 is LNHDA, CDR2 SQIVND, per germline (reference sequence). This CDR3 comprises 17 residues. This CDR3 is CASRRQGESQAGYGYTF. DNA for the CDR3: TGTGCCAGTAGAAGACAGGGGGAAAGCCAGGCTGGCTATGGCTACACCTTC.

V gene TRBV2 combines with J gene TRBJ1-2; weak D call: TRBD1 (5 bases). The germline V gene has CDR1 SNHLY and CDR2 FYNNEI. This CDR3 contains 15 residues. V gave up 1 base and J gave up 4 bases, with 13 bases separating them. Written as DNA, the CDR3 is TGTGCCAGCAGTGAAGAGGAGGGGAGGGGCTATGGCTACACCTTC. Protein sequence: CASSEEEGRGYGYTF.

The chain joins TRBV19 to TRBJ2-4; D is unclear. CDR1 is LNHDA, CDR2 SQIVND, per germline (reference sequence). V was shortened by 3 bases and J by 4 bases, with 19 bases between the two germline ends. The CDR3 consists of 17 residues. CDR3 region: CASSILVGRDQKNIQYF. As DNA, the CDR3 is TGTGCCAGTAGTATTTTGGTTGGACGAGATCAGAAAAACATTCAGTACTTC. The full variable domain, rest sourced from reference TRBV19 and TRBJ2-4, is DGGITQSPKYLFRKEGQNVTLSCEQNLNHDAMYWYRQDPGQGLRLIYYSQIVNDFQKGDIAEGYSVSREKKESFPLTVTSAQKNPTAFYLCASSILVGRDQKNIQYFGAGTRLSVL.

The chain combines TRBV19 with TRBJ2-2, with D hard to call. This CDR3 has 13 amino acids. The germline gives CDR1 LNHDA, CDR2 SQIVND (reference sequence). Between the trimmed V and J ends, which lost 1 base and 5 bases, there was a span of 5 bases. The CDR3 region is CASSIVRTGELFF. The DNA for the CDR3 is TGTGCCAGTAGTATAGTGAGGACCGGGGAGCTGTTTTTT. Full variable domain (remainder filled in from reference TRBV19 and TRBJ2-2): DGGITQSPKYLFRKEGQNVTLSCEQNLNHDAMYWYRQDPGQGLRLIYYSQIVNDFQKGDIAEGYSVSREKKESFPLTVTSAQKNPTAFYLCASSIVRTGELFFGEGSRLTVL.

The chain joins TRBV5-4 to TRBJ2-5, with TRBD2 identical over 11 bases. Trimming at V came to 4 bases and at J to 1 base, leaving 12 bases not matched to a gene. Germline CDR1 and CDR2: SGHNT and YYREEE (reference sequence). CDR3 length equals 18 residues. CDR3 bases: TGTGCCAGCAGCGAAATGGGGACTAGCGGCCCCCTCCAAGAGACCCAGTACTTC. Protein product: CASSEMGTSGPLQETQYF.

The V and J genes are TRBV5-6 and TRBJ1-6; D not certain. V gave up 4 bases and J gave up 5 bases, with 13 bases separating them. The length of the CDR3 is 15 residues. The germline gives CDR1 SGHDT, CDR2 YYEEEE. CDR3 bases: TGTGCCAGCAGCCCGGAACCTGAAGATAATTCACCCCTCCACTTT. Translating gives CASSPEPEDNSPLHF. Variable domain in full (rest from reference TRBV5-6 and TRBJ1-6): DAGVTQSPTHLIKTRGQQVTLRCSPKSGHDTVSWYQQALGQGPQFIFQYYEEEERQRGNFPDRFSGHQFPNYSSELNVNALLLGDSALYLCASSPEPEDNSPLHFGNGTRLTVT.

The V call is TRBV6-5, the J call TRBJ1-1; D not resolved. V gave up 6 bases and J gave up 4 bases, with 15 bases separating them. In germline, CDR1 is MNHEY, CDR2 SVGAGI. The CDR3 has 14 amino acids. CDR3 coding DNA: TGTGCCAGCAGCACGCTACTGCGGGGCACTGAAGCTTTCTTT. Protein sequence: CASSTLLRGTEAFF.

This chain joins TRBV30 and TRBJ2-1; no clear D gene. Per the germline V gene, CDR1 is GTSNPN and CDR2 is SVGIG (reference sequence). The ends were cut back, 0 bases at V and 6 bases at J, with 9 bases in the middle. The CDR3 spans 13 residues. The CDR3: CAWSVAGGNEQFF. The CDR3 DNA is TGTGCCTGGAGTGTTGCAGGTGGCAATGAGCAGTTCTTC.

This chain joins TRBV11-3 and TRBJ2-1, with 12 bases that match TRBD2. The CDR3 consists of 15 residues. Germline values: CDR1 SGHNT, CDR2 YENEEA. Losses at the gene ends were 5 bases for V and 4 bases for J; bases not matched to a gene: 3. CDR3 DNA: TGTGCCAGCAGCCGTACTAGCGGGGGGTACAATGAGCAGTTCTTC. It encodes CASSRTSGGYNEQFF.

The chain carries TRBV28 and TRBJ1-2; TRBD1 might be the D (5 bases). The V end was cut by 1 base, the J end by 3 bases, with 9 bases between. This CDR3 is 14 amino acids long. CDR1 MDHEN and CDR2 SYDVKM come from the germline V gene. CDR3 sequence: CASSLLDSHYGYTF. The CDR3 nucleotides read TGTGCCAGCAGTTTATTAGACAGCCACTATGGCTACACCTTC.

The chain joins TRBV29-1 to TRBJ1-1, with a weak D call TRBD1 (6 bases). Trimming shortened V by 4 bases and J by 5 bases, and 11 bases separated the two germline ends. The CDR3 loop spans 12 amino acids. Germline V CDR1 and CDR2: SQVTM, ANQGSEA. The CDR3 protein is CSVGTGLTEAFF. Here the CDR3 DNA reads TGCAGCGTTGGTACAGGGCTGACTGAAGCTTTCTTT. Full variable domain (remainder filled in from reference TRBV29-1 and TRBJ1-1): SAVISQKPSRDICQRGTSLTIQCQVDSQVTMMFWYRQQPGQSLTLIATANQGSEATYESGFVIDKFPISRPNLTFSTLTVSNMSPEDSSIYLCSVGTGLTEAFFGQGTRLTVV.

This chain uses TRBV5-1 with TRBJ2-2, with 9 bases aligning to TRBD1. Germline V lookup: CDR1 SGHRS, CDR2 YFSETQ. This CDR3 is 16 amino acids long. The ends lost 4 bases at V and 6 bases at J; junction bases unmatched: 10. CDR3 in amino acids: CASSGQGTGSAGELFF. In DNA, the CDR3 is TGCGCCAGCAGCGGACAGGGGACAGGGTCAGCCGGGGAGCTGTTTTTT.

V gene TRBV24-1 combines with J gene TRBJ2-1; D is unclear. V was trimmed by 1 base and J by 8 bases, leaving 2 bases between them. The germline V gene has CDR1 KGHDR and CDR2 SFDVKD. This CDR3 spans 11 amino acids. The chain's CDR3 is CATSDFHEQFF. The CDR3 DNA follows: TGTGCCACCAGTGATTTTCATGAGCAGTTCTTC.

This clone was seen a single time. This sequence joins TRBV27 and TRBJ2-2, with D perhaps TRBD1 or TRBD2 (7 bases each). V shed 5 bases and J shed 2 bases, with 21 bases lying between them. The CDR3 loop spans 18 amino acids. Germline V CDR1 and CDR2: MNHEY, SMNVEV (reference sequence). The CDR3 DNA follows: TGTGCCAGCAGTCCCCAGGAGGGGGGAGGGGGCAACACCGGGGAGCTGTTTTTT. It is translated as CASSPQEGGGGNTGELFF.

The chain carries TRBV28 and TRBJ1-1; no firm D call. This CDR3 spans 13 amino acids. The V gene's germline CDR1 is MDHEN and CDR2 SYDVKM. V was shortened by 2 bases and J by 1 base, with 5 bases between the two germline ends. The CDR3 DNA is TGTGCCAGCAGTTTAATACAGAACACTGAAGCTTTCTTT. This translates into CASSLIQNTEAFF. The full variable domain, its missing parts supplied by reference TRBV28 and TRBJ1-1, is DVKVTQSSRYLVKRTGEKVFLECVQDMDHENMFWYRQDPGLGLRLIYFSYDVKMKEKGDIPEGYSVSREKKERFSLILESASTNQTSMYLCASSLIQNTEAFFGQGTRLTVV.

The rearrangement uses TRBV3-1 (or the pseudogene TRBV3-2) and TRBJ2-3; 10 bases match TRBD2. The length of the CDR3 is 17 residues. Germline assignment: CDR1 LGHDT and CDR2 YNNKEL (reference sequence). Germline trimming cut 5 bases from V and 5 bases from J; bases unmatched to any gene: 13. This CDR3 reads CASSTRTSGKGIDTQYF. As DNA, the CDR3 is TGTGCCAGCAGCACACGGACTAGCGGAAAGGGGATAGATACGCAGTATTTT.

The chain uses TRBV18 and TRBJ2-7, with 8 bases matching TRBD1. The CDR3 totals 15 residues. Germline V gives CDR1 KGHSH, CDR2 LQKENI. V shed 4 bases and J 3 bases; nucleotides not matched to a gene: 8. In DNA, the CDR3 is TGTGCCAGCTCACGGGGTTCAGGGGGCTTCTACGAGCAGTACGTC. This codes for CASSRGSGGFYEQYV.

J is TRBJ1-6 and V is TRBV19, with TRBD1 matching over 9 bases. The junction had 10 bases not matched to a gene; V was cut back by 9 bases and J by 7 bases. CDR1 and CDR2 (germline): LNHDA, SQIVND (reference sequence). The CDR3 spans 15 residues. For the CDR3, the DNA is TGTGCCAGCTCCGGAGGGGACAGGGCGAATTCACCCCTCCACTTT. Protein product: CASSGGDRANSPLHF.

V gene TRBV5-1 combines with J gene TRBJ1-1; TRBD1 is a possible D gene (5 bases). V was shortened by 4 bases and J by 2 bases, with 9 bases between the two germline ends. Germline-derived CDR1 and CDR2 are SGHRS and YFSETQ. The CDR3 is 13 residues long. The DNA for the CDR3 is TGCGCCAGCAGCAAGACAGTAAACACTGAAGCTTTCTTT. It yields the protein CASSKTVNTEAFF.

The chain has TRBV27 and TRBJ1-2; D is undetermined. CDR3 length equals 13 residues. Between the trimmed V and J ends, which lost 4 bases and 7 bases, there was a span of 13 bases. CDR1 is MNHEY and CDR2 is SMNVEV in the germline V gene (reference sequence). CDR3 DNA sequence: TGTGCCAGCAGTTGGACGTTTTCGGGTGGCTACACCTTC. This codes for CASSWTFSGGYTF.

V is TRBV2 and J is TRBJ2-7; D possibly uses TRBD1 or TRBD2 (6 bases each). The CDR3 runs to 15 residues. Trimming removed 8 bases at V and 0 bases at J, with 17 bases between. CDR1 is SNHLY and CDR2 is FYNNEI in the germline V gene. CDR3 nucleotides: TGTGCCAGCGGGAATGGGGGGCGGGACTCCTACGAGCAGTACGTC. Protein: CASGNGGRDSYEQYV.

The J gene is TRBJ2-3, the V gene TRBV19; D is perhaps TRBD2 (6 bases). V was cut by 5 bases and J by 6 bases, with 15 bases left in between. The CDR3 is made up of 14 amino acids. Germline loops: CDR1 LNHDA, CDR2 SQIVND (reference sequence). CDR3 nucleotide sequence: TGTGCCAGTAGTCCCTGGGGGGAGTCGGATACGCAGTATTTT. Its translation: CASSPWGESDTQYF.

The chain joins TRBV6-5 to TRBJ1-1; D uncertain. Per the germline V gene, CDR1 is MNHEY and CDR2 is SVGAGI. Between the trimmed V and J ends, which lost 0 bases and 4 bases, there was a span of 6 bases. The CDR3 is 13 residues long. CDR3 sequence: CASSYSRATEAFF. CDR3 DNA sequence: TGTGCCAGCAGTTACTCCCGGGCCACTGAAGCTTTCTTT.

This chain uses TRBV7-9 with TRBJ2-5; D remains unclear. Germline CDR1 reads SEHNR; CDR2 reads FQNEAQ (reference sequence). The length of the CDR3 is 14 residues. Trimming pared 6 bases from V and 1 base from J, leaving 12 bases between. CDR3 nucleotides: TGTGCCAGCAGTTCGCAGGCCACCCAAGAGACCCAGTACTTC. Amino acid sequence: CASSSQATQETQYF.

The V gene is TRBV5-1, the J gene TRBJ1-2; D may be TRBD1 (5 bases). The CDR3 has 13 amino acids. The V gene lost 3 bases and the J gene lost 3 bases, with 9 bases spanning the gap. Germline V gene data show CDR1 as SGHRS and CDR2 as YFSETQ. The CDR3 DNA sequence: TGCGCCAGCAGCTCGCAGGGTGACTATGGCTACACCTTC. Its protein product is CASSSQGDYGYTF.